This T cell receptor (beta chain) came from a study of T cells after yellow fever vaccination. Points from the study as a whole: Among all clonotypes, a small share was observed in both CD4 and CD8 compartments.

In this sample, this clonotype turned up a few times. Its antigen is as yet unknown. Germline CDR1 and CDR2: MNHEY and SMNVEV (reference sequence). CDR3 length: 18 residues. With 5 bases clipped from V and 3 bases from J, the junction kept 14 bases outside the gene matches. TCRdb reprocessed the 5' RACE reads via MiXCR and lists one record per CDR3 protein. Seen here are approximately 550,000 distinct CDR3 sequences, roughly 13% observed once, and the top ten hold around 15%. The receptor was isolated from a man younger than 40 who received the YFV17D yellow fever vaccine. The sequencing used PBMCs, collected on the day of the yellow fever booster vaccination. V is TRBV27 and J is TRBJ2-7, with 12 bases fitting TRBD2. The CDR3 DNA reads as TGTGCCAGCAGTCAGGGACTAGCGGGCTCGCGGGCGATCTACGAGCAGTACTTC. It translates to CASSQGLAGSRAIYEQYF.